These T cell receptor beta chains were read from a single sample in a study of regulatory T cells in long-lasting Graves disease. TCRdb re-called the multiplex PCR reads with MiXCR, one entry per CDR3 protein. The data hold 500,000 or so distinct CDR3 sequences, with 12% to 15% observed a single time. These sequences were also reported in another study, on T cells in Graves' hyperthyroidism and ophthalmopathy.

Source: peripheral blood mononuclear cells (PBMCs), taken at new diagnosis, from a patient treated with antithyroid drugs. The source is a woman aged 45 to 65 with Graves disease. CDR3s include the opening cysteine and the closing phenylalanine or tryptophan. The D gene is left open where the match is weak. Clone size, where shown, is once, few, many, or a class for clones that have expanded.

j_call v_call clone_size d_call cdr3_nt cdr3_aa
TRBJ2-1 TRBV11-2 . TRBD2 TGTGCCAGCAGCTCAAAGCCCGGGACTAGCGGGAGGTTTCGGGTGAATGAGCAGTTCTTC CASSSKPGTSGRFRVNEQFF
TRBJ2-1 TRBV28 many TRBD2 TGTGCCAGCCGATCCAGGGGAGGGACTAGCGGGAGAGGGTGGAGTGAGCAGTTCTTC CASRSRGGTSGRGWSEQFF
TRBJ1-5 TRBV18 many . TGTGCCAGCTCACCATCCGAATCGGGCCCCGGGCAGCCCCAGCATTTT CASSPSESGPGQPQHF
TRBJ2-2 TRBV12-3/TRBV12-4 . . TGTGCCAGCAGTTTGGTAACCAGTGGCGGGGAGCTGTTTTTT CASSLVTSGGELFF
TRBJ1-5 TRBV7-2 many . TGTGCCAGCAGCTTAGATCCGGGGGGGAATCAGCCCCAGCATTTT CASSLDPGGNQPQHF
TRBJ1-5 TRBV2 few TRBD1 TGTGCCAGCAGTGCTCGGGGACAGGGGGCACAGCCCCAGCATTTT CASSARGQGAQPQHF
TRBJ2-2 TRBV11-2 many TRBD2 TGTGCCAGCAGCCCTCGGACTAGTTTCGGGGAGCTGTTTTTT CASSPRTSFGELFF
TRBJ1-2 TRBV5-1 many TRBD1 TGCGCCAGCAGCTTGACGGGACAGGGTATCGATGGCTACACCTTC CASSLTGQGIDGYTF
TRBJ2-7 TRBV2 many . TGTGCCAGCAGTTGGACCGGGAATTCCTACGAGCAGTACTTC CASSWTGNSYEQYF
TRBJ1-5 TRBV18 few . TGTGCCAGCTCACCAGTAGGGCCTCAAGAGCCCCAGCATTTT CASSPVGPQEPQHF
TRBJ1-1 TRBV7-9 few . TGTGCCAGCAGCCTCGAGTACGGGCAGCCGAACACTGAAGCTTTCTTT CASSLEYGQPNTEAFF
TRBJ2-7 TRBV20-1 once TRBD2 TGCAGTGCTAGAGCGGGGACTAGCGACTACGAGCAGTACTTC CSARAGTSDYEQYF
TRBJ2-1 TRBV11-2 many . TGTGCCAGCAGCTTAGCGTCTAGCGTGAATGAGCAGTTCTTC CASSLASSVNEQFF
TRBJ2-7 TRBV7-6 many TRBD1 TGTGCCAGCAGCTCAAGCAGGGGGTCCCCTTACGAGCAGTACTTC CASSSSRGSPYEQYF
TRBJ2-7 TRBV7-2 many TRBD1 TGTGCCAGCAGCTTAGACCGGGACAGGTCCTACGAGCAGTACTTC CASSLDRDRSYEQYF
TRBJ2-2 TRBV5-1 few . TGCGCCAGCAGCTCGGACGCAAACACCGGGGAGCTGTTTTTT CASSSDANTGELFF
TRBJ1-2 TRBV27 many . TGTGCCAGCAGTCCCGCCAAGGACAGTGGCGGTAACTATGGCTACACCTTC CASSPAKDSGGNYGYTF
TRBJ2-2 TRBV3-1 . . TGTGCCAGCAGCCAATCCGCCGGGGAGCTGTTTTTT CASSQSAGELFF
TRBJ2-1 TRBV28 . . TGTGCCGCAGCTGGGCTTAACAATGAGCAGTTCTTC CAAAGLNNEQFF
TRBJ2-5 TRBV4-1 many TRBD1 TGCGCCAGCAGCCAAGGGTGGGGAACACAGGGGCAGACCCAGTACTTC CASSQGWGTQGQTQYF
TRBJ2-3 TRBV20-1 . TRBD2 TGCAGTGCTAGAGATCAGCGGGGGCCGACAGATACGCAGTATTTT CSARDQRGPTDTQYF
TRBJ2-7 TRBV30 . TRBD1 TGTGCCTGGAGAGCGCAGGGGGCGCGGCAGTACTTC CAWRAQGARQYF
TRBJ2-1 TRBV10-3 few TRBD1 TGTGCCATCAGTGCAGGGGGCACCTCCTACAATGAGCAGTTCTTC CAISAGGTSYNEQFF
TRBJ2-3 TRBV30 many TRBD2 TGTGCCTGGACCCAGACTAGCGGGAGCGATACGCAGTATTTT CAWTQTSGSDTQYF
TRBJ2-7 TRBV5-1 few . TGCGCCAGCAGCTTGGGGGAAGGACGGCACGAGCAGTACTTC CASSLGEGRHEQYF
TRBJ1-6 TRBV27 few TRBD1 TGTGCCAGCAGTTCAATCGGGACAGTTAAGAATTCACCCCTCCACTTT CASSSIGTVKNSPLHF
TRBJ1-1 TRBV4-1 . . TGCGCCAGCAGCCAAGATTGGGCCTATGAAGCTTTCTTT CASSQDWAYEAFF
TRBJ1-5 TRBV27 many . TGTGCCAGCAGTTTGGGGCCAGGCAATCAGCCCCAGCATTTT CASSLGPGNQPQHF
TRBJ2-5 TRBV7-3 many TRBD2 TGTGCCAGCAGCTTACTAGCGGGAGGGCCCTTTGGGACCCAGTACTTC CASSLLAGGPFGTQYF
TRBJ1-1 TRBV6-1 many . TGTGCCAGCAGTGAAGCCGACGAGGTGAACACTGAAGCTTTCTTT CASSEADEVNTEAFF
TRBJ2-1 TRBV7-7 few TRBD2 TGTGCCAGCAGCTTTAGACTAGCGGACTACAATGAGCAGTTCTTC CASSFRLADYNEQFF
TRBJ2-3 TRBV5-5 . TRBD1 TGTGCCAGCAGCTCTAACTACCTGGACAGGATCGGCACAGATACGCAGTATTTT CASSSNYLDRIGTDTQYF